Presented here are 3 T cell receptor beta chains from one specimen sequenced in a study of cytomegalovirus exposure and HLA in healthy donors. Primers: 60 Vbeta forward and 13 Jbeta reverse. Here immunoSEQ multiplex PCR was the method, and the copy in TCRdb shows in-frame clones only, minus some. The profile shows approximately 37,000 clones, less than 85% of them singletons. Sequenced input: PBMCs. These receptors all come from a woman younger than 30 in good health and CMV-seropositive.

This clone was recorded a few times. The V gene is TRBV25-1, the J gene TRBJ1-1; D remains ambiguous. Germline-derived CDR1 and CDR2 are MGHDK and SYGVNS. V lost 3 bases to trimming and J lost 1 base, with 15 bases between them. This CDR3 has 16 residues. For the CDR3, the DNA is TGTGCCAGCAGTGATTATCTGGGAGGTCCGAACACTGAAGCTTTCTTT. It encodes CASSDYLGGPNTEAFF.

The chain employs TRBV7-8 and TRBJ2-1; tentative D call: TRBD1 (6 bases). The germline CDR1 and CDR2 sequences are SGHVS and FQNEAQ. Trimming removed 4 bases from V and 6 bases from J, with 16 bases in between. This CDR3 has 15 residues. CDR3 DNA sequence: TGTGCCAGCAGCTCATACAGGGAGAGAGGCAATGAGCAGTTCTTC. Its translation is CASSSYRERGNEQFF.

The chain couples TRBV27 to TRBJ2-3, with D maybe TRBD1 (6 bases). V lost 4 bases to trimming and J lost 2 bases, with 13 bases between them. This CDR3 is built from 15 residues. Per germline, CDR1 MNHEY and CDR2 SMNVEV (reference sequence). CDR3 DNA sequence: TGTGCCAGCAGTTCCATGTGGGGGCTCACAGATACGCAGTATTTT. Protein: CASSSMWGLTDTQYF.